This TCR beta chain was sequenced for a study of sequential checkpoint blockade in melanoma. About the research overall: Patients were randomized 1:1 to nivolumab-then-ipilimumab or ipilimumab-then-nivolumab first-line. 75 to 95 pretreatment tumor DNA samples were TCRβ immunosequenced.

The method was immunoSEQ multiplex PCR; TCRdb's version includes in-frame clones alone and lacks a portion of them. The table records about 19,000 clones, around 72% of them present only once. Findings and caveats of the study: Response in arm A was associated with pretreatment TIL clonality.

Treatment: randomized to nivolumab then ipilimumab (arm A) or the reverse (arm B). None of the patients previously received DNA-damaging chemotherapy. Turning to this clone: The antigen remains undetermined.

The sample consisted of tumor tissue (inferred from file names), taken from a patient given nivolumab and ipilimumab in sequence. The receptor was derived from a human donor with melanoma.

Here the CDR3 reads CASSDDATNEKLFF. CDR3 sequence (DNA): TGCGCCAGCAGTGACGATGCAACTAATGAAAAACTGTTTTTT. The chain couples TRBV5-1 to TRBJ1-4; D is unresolved. V was shortened by 5 bases and J by 0 bases, with 8 bases between the two germline ends. Per the germline V gene, CDR1 is SGHRS and CDR2 is YFSETQ. This CDR3 contains 14 residues.